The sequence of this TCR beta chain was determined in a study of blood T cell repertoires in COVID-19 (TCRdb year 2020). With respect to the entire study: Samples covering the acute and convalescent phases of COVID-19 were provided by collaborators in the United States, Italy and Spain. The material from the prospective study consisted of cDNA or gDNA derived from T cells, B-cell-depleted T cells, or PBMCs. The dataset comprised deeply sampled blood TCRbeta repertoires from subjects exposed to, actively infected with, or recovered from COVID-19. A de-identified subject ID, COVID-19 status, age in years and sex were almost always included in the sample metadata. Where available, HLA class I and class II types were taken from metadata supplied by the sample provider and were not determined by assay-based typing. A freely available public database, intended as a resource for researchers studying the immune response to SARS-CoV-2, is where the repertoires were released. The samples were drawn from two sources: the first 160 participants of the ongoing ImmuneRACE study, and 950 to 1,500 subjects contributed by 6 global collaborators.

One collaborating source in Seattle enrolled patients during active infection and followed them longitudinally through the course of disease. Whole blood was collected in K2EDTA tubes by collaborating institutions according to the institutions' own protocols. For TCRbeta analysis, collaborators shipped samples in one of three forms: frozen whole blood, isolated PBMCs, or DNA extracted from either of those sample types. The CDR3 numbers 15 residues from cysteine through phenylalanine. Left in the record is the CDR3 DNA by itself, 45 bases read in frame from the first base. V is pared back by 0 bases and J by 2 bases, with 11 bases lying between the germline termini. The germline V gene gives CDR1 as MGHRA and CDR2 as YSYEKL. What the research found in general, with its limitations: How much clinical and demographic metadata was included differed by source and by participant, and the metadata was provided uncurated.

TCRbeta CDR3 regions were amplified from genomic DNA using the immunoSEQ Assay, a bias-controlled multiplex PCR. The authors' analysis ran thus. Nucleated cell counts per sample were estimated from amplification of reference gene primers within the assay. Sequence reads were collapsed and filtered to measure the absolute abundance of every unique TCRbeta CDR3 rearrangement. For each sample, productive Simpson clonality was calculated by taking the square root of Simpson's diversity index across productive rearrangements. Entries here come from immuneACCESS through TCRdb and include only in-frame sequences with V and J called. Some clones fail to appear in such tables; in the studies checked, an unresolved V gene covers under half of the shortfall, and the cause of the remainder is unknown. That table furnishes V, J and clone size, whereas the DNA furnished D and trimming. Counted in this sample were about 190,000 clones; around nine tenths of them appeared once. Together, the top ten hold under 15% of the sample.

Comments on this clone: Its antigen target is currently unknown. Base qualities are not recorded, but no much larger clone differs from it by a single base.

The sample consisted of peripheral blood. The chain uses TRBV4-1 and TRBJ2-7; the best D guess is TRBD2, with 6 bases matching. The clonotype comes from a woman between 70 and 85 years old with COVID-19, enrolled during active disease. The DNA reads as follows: TGCGCCAGCAGCCAAGATGGAGGGGAGGCCTACGAGCAGTACTTC. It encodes CASSQDGGEAYEQYF.